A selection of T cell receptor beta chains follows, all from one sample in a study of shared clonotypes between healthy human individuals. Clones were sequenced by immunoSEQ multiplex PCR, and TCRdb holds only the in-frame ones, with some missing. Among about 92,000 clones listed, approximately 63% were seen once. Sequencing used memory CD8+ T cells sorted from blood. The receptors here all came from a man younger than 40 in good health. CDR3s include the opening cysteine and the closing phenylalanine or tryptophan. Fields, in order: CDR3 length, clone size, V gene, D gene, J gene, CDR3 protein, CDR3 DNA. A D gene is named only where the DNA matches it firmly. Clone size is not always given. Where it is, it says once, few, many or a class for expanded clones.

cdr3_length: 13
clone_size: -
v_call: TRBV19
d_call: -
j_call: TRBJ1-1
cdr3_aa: CASTGHMNTEAFF
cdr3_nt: TGTGCCAGTACTGGACACATGAACACTGAAGCTTTCTTT

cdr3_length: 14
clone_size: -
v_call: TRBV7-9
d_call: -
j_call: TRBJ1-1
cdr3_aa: CASSLGLGALEAFF
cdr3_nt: TGTGCCAGCAGCTTAGGTCTGGGGGCCCTTGAAGCTTTCTTT

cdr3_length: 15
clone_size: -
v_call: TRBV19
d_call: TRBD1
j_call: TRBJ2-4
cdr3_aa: CASSIGTGRGNIQYF
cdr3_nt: TGTGCCAGTAGTATTGGAACGGGCAGGGGGAACATTCAGTACTTC

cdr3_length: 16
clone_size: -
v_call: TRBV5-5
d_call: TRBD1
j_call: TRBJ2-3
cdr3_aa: CASSLTGGSPPYAQYF
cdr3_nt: TGTGCCAGCAGCTTGACAGGGGGGAGCCCTCCGTATGCGCAGTATTTT

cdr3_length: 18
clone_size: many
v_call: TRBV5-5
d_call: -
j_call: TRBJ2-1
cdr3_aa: CASSQLEFTGSSYNEQFF
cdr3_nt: TGTGCCAGCAGCCAACTGGAGTTTACGGGGAGCTCCTACAATGAGCAGTTCTTC

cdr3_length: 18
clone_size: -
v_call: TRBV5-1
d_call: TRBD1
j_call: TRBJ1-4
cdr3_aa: CASSRGIMTGRTNEKLFF
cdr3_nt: TGCGCCAGCAGCCGCGGAATTATGACAGGGCGCACTAATGAAAAACTGTTTTTT

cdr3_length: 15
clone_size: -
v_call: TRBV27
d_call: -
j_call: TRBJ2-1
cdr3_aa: CASMRSLTGYDEQFF
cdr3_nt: TGTGCCAGCATGAGGTCTCTGACGGGTTACGATGAGCAGTTCTTC

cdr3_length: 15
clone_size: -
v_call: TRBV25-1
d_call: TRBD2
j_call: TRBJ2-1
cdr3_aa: CASSEPGLAQNEQFF
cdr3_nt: TGTGCCAGCAGTGAGCCGGGACTAGCTCAAAATGAGCAGTTCTTC

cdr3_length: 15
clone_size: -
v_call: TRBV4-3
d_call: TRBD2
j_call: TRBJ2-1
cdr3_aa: CASSPIAGGMHEQFF
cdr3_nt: TGCGCCAGCAGCCCTATAGCGGGAGGTATGCATGAGCAGTTCTTC

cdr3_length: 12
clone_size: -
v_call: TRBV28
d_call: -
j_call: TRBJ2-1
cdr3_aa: CASTRFLNEQFF
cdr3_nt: TGTGCCAGCACGAGGTTCTTGAATGAGCAGTTCTTC

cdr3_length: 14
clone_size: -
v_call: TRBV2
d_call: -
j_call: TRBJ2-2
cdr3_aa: CASSVATNTGELFF
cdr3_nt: TGTGCCAGCAGTGTAGCGACGAACACCGGGGAGCTGTTTTTT

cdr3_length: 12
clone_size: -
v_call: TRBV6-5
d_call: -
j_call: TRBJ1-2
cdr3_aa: CASRGVNYGYTF
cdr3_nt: TGTGCCAGCAGGGGCGTCAACTATGGCTACACCTTC

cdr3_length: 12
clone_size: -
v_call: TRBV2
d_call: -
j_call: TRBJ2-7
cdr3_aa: CASSESPTEQYF
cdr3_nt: TGTGCCAGCAGTGAGTCACCGACCGAGCAGTACTTC

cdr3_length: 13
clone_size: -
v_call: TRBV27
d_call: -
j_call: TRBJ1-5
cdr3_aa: CASSLFSNQPQHF
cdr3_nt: TGTGCCAGCAGTTTATTTAGCAATCAGCCCCAGCATTTT

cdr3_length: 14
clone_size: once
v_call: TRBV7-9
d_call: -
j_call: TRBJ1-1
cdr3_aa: CASSEIAGSTEAFF
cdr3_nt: TGTGCCAGCAGCGAAATCGCGGGGTCCACTGAAGCTTTCTTT

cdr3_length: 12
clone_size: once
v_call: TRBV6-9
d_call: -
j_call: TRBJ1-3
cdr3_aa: CASLIRGHTIYF
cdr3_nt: TGTGCCAGCTTGATTCGGGGACACACCATATATTTT

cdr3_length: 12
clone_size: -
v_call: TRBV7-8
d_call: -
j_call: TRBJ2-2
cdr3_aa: CASSPGLLSLFF
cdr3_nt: TGTGCCAGCAGCCCCGGACTGCTGTCTTTGTTTTTT

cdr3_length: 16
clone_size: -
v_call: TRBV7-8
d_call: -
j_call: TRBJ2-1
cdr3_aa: CASIITPGSSYNEQFF
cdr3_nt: TGTGCCAGCATCATAACTCCGGGGAGCTCCTACAATGAGCAGTTCTTC

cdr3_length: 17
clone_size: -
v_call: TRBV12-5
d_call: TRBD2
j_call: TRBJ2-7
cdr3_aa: CASGDRRGTSRSYEQYF
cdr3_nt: TGTGCTAGTGGTGACCGACGGGGGACTAGCCGGAGCTACGAGCAGTACTTC

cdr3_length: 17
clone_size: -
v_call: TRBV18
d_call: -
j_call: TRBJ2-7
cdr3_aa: CASSPPGARAAAYEQYF
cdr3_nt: TGTGCCAGCTCACCTCCGGGGGCCAGGGCCGCTGCTTACGAGCAGTACTTC

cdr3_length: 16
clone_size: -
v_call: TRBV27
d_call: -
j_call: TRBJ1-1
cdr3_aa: CASSLGQGRRNTEAFF
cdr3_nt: TGTGCCAGCAGTTTAGGGCAAGGTCGTCGGAACACTGAAGCTTTCTTT

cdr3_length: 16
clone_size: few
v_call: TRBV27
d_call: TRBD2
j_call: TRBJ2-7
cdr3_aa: CASSKRFGGASYEQYF
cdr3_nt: TGTGCCAGCAGCAAGCGTTTCGGGGGGGCCTCCTACGAGCAGTACTTC

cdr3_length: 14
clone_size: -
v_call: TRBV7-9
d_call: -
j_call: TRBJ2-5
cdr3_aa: CASSYAGAQETQYF
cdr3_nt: TGTGCCAGCAGCTATGCAGGGGCCCAAGAGACCCAGTACTTC

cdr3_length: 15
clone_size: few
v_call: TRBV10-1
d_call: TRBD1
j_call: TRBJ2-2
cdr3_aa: CASSLKQGATGELFF
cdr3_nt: TGCGCCAGCAGTCTAAAACAGGGGGCAACAGGGGAGCTGTTTTTT

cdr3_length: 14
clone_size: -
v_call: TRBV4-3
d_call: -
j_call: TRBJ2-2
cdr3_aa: CASSQDRGTGELFF
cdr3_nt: TGCGCCAGCAGCCAAGATCGGGGCACCGGGGAGCTGTTTTTT

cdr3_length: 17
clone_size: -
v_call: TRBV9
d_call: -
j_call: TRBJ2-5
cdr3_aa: CASSVATLGQSQETQYF
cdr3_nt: TGTGCCAGCAGCGTAGCCACCCTAGGACAGTCCCAAGAGACCCAGTACTTC

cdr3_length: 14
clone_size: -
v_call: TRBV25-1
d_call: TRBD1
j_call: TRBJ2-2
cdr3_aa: CASLGQANTGELFF
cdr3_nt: TGTGCCAGCCTGGGACAGGCGAACACCGGGGAGCTGTTTTTT

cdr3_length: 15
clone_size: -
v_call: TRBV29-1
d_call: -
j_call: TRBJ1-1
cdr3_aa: CSVAAGWGMNTEAFF
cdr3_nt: TGCAGCGTTGCCGCAGGGTGGGGTATGAACACTGAAGCTTTCTTT

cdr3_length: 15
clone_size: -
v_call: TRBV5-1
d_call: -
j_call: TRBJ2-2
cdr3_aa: CASSPTPGGTGELFF
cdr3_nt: TGCGCCAGCAGCCCGACCCCGGGTGGCACCGGGGAGCTGTTTTTT

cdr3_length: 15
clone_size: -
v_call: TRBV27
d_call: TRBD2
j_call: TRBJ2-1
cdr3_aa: CASTLGTSGSREQFF
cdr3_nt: TGTGCCAGCACCTTAGGGACTAGCGGCAGTAGAGAGCAGTTCTTC

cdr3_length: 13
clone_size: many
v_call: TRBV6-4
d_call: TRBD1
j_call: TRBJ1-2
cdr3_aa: CASSGGQGYGYTF
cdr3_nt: TGTGCCAGCAGTGGGGGACAGGGTTATGGCTACACCTTC

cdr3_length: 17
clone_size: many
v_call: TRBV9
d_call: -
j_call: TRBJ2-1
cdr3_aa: CASSVRGNVGWLNEQFF
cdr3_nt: TGTGCCAGCAGCGTAAGGGGGAATGTAGGGTGGTTGAATGAGCAGTTCTTC

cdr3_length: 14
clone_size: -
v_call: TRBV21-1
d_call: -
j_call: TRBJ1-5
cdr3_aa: CASSTPQGGQPQHF
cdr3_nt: TGTGCCAGCAGCACCCCCCAGGGAGGTCAGCCCCAGCATTTT

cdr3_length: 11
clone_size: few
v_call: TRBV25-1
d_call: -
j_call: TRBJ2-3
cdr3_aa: CASSDPDTQYF
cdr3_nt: TGTGCCAGCAGTGATCCGGATACGCAGTATTTT

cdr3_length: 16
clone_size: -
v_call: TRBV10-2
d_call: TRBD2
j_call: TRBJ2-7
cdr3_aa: CASSVTSGRDAYEQYF
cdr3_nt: TGCGCCAGCAGTGTGACTAGCGGGAGGGATGCCTACGAGCAGTACTTC

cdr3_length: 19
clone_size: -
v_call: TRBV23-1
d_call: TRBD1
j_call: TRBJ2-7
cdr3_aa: CASRKKGGRWVTGGWEQYF
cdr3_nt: TGCGCCAGCAGGAAAAAAGGTGGGAGGTGGGTCACAGGGGGCTGGGAGCAGTACTTC

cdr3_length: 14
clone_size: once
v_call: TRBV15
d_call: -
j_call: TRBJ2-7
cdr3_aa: CATSREGETYEQYF
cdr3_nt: TGTGCCACCAGCAGAGAGGGGGAAACCTACGAGCAGTACTTC

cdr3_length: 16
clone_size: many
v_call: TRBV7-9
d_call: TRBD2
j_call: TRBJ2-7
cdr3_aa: CASSLTGLAGSYEQYF
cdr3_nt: TGTGCCAGCAGCCTTACGGGACTAGCGGGTTCCTACGAGCAGTACTTC

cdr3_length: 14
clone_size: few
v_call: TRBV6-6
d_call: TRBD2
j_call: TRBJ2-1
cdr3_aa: CASSYDGTNNEQFF
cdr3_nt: TGTGCCAGCAGTTACGACGGGACTAATAATGAGCAGTTCTTC

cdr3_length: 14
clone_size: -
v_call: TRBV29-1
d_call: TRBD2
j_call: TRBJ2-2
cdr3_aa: CSVAPGLGTGELFF
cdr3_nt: TGCAGCGTTGCCCCGGGACTAGGTACCGGGGAGCTGTTTTTT

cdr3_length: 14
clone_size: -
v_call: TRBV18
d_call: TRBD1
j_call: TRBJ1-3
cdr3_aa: CASSPDRSGNTIYF
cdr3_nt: TGTGCCAGCTCACCGGACAGGAGTGGAAACACCATATATTTT

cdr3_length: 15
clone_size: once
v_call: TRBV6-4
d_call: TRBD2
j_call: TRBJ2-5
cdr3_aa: CASRKTSEPQETQYF
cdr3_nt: TGTGCCAGCAGAAAGACTAGCGAACCTCAAGAGACCCAGTACTTC

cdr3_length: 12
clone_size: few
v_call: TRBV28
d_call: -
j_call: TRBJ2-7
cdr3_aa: CASCTGSYEQYF
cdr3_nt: TGTGCCAGCTGTACAGGTTCCTACGAGCAGTACTTC

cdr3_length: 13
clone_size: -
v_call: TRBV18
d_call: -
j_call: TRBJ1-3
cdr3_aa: CASSPSVWNTIYF
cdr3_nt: TGTGCCAGCTCACCCTCGGTATGGAACACCATATATTTT

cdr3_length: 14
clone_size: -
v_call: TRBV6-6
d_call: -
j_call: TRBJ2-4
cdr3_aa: CASSHTVNKNIQYF
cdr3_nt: TGTGCCAGCAGTCATACAGTAAACAAAAACATTCAGTACTTC

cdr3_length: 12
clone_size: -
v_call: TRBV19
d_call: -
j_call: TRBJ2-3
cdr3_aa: CASSPEADTQYF
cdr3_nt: TGTGCCAGTAGCCCGGAGGCAGATACGCAGTATTTT

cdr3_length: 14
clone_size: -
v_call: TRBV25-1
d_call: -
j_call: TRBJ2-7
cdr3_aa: CASSELERSGEQYF
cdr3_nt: TGTGCCAGCAGTGAACTCGAGAGGTCCGGCGAGCAGTACTTC